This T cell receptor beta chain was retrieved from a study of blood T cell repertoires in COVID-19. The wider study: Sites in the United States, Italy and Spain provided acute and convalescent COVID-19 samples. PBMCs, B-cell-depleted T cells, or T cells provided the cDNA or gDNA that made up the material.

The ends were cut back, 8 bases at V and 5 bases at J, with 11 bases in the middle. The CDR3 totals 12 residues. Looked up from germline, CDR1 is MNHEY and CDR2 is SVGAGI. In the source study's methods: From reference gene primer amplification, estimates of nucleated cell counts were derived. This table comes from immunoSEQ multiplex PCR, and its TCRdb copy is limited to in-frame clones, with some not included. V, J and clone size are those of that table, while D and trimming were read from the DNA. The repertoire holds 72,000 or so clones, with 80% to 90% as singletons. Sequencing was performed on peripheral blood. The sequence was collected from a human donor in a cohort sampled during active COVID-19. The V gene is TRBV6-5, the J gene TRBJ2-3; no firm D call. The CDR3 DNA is TGTGCCAGCCTGAAAGGCGGAGATACGCAGTATTTT. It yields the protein CASLKGGDTQYF.